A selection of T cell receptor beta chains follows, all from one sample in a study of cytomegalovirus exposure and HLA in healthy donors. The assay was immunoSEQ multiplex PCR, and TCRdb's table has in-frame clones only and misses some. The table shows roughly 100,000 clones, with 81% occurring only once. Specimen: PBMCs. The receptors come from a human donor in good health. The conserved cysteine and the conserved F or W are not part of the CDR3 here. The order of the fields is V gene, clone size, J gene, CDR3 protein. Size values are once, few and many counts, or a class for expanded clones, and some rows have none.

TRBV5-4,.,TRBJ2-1,ASSLKGRTGWEQF
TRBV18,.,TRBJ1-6,ASSPRVGLRRNSPLH
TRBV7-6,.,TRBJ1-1,ASSLNLDSPSNTEAF
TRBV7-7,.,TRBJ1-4,ASSLGPPLDREEEKLF
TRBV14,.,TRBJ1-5,ASSQQGYQPQH
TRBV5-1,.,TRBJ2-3,ASSGGGAGDTQY
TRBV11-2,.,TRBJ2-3,ASSTSGGVSTDTQY
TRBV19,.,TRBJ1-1,ASSPWGRQGDTEAF
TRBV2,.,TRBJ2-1,AGSRTSGGYNEQF
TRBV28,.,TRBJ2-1,ASSSRAGTYNEQF
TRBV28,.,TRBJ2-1,ASNLLSGSYNEQF
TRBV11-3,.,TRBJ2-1,ASSPAGTGDYNEQF
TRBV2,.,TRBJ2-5,ASSRDRGARETQY
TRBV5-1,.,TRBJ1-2,ASRPTGGMANYGYT
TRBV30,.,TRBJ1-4,AWSVGGTGNEKLF
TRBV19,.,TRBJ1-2,ASSTWTGGYYGYT
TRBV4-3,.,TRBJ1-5,ASSLQRFQPQH
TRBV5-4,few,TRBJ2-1,ASSPRGGRNEQF
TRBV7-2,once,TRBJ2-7,ASSPGLGEQY
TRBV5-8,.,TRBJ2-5,ASRPPGLAGGPETQY
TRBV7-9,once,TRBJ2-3,ASSRGGARDTQY
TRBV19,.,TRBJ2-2,ASSNPLSRLAARTGELF
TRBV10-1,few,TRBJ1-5,ASSGLDRGPPSNQPQH
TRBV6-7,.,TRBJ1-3,ASSCPIGGGNTIY
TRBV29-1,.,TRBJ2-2,SVVGNTGELF
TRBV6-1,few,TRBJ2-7,ASSLTGGGYEQY
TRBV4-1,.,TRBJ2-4,ASSQDRTGLPENIQY
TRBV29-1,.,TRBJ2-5,SVVRQGAETQY
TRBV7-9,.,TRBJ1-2,ASSLGARGIDYGYT
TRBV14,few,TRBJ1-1,ASSAQGVRGTEAF
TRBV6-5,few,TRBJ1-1,ASSYSIGSNTEAF
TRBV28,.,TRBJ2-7,AGLAGRGVEQY
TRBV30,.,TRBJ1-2,AWSRGGGGPATRDYT